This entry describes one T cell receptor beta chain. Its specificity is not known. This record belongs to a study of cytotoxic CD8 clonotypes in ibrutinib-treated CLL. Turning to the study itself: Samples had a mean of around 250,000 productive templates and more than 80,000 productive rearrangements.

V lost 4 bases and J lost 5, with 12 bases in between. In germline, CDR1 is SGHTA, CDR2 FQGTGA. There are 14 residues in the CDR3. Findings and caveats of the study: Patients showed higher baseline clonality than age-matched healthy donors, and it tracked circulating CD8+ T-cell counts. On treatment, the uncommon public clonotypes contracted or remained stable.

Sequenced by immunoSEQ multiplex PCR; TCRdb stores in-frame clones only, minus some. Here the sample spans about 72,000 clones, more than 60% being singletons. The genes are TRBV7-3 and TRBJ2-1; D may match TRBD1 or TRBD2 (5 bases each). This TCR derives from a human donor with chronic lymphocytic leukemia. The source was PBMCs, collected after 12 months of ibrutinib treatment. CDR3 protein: CASSSGRTNNEQFF. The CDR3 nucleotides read TGTGCCAGCAGCTCGGGACGTACAAACAATGAGCAGTTCTTC.